This passage covers 30 T cell receptor beta chains from one sample sequenced in a study of tumor-infiltrating lymphocytes in primary liver carcinoma. cDNA specific to TCR beta was made from about 550 ng of total RNA, with a constant-region primer employed for priming. Generation of the TCR beta libraries relied on three nested multiplex PCR rounds using slightly modified ARM-PCR. Both of the initial two PCR rounds ran for about 9 cycles and employed TRBV1-TRBV30 forward primers alongside a C-beta reverse primer. TCRdb re-called the multiplex PCR reads with MiXCR, one entry per CDR3 protein. The top ten hold over 9.5% of the sample, which has about 99,000 distinct CDR3 sequences, approximately 71% seen once. The roughly 20-31 mg bulk tissue piece was not sorted before simultaneous RNA and DNA extraction. Sequenced sample: liver tumor tissue from sampling region 5. The subset was: tumor region T5, tumor centre. The receptors derive from an older woman with primary liver carcinoma and hepatitis B virus infection.

Comment on this clonotype: A clone one base away is much larger, so this may be a read error. The rearrangement uses TRBV28 and TRBJ2-7, with D hard to call. The CDR3 is made up of 11 amino acids. Germline V gives CDR1 MDHEN, CDR2 SYDVKM. The CDR3 loop is CASSTQRERYF. DNA for the CDR3: TGTGCCAGCAGTACTCAGCGCGAGCGGTACTTC.

This clonotype was counted many times. V gene TRBV4-1 combines with J gene TRBJ1-1; D is perhaps TRBD1 (5 bases). CDR3 size: 16 residues. V was cut by 5 bases and J by 1 base, with 17 bases left in between. The germline CDR1 and CDR2 sequences are MGHRA and YSYEKL. The CDR3 region has the DNA TGCGCCAGCAGCGCCTGGGGCAAGGGGTCGAACACTGAAGCTTTCTTT. It encodes CASSAWGKGSNTEAFF.

Turning to this clonotype: At one end the junction does not follow the germline gene, possibly because of a read error. The V and J genes are TRBV30 and TRBJ2-3; D not resolved. The CDR3 is made up of 11 amino acids. Germline CDR1 and CDR2: GTSNPN and SVGIG (reference sequence). CDR3 region: CAWSVQDKQYF. CDR3 nucleotide sequence: TGTGCCTGGAGTGTACAAGATAAGCAGTATTTT.

On this clonotype itself: One end of the junction fails to match germline, which may point to a read error. This chain uses TRBV7-8 with TRBJ2-7; TRBD1 matches at 9 bases. Germline loops: CDR1 SGHVS, CDR2 FQNEAQ. The CDR3 is made up of 18 amino acids. The CDR3 sequence is CTSSLAWGGTGRAYEQYF. The CDR3, as DNA: TGTACCAGTAGCTTAGCGTGGGGGGGGACAGGGCGCGCCTACGAGCAGTACTTC.

This clonotype was seen repeatedly, ten times or more. The chain carries TRBV29-1 and TRBJ1-3; unclear D gene. This CDR3 has 14 residues. Per the germline V gene, CDR1 is SQVTM and CDR2 is ANQGSEA. The V gene lost 5 bases and the J gene lost 0 bases, with 11 bases spanning the gap. CDR3 sequence: CSVLDLSSGNTIYF. CDR3 DNA: TGCAGCGTTTTGGACCTGAGCTCTGGAAACACCATATATTTT.

The rearrangement uses TRBV30 and TRBJ2-3; 9 positions match TRBD2. The CDR3 extends over 15 amino acids. Germline V lookup: CDR1 GTSNPN, CDR2 SVGIG (reference sequence). V gave up 0 bases and J gave up 8 bases; unmatched junction bases: 9. CDR3 residues: CAWSVSSGRSGTQYF. For the CDR3, the DNA is TGTGCCTGGAGTGTGAGTAGCGGGAGATCAGGTACGCAGTATTTT.

At least ten counts were recorded for this clonotype. The V call is TRBV28, the J call TRBJ2-7, with 7 bases fitting TRBD1. V lost 5 bases to trimming and J lost 0 bases; unmatched junction nucleotides: 7. CDR1 is MDHEN, CDR2 SYDVKM, per germline. This CDR3 has 15 amino acids. CDR3 sequence: CASSRDSASSYEQYF. The CDR3 region has the DNA TGTGCCAGCAGTCGGGACAGCGCGAGCTCCTACGAGCAGTACTTC.

A word on this clonotype: At one end the junction does not follow the germline gene, possibly because of a read error. The rearrangement links TRBV6-5 to TRBJ2-3; TRBD1 aligns across 11 bases. Germline loops: CDR1 MNHEY, CDR2 SVGAGI. The CDR3 runs 15 residues. CDR3 DNA sequence: TGTGCCAGCAGCCTTGGACAGGGGGCGTCAGATATGCAGTATTTT. Its translation is CASSLGQGASDMQYF.

With respect to this clonotype: Just one base apart from a much larger clone, this may be a read error. V and J are TRBV7-8 and TRBJ1-1; possibly TRBD1 for D (6 bases). Germline values: CDR1 SGHVS, CDR2 FQNEAQ. This CDR3 has 15 residues. V was clipped by 2 bases and J by 5 bases, with 15 bases between them. CDR3 region: CASSLNGGRGTEAFF. The CDR3 nucleotides read TGTGCCAGCAGCTTAAACGGGGGGCGAGGGACTGAAGCTTTCTTT.

The V and J genes are TRBV6-1 and TRBJ2-7; D might be TRBD2 (5 bases). V was clipped by 1 base and J by 0 bases, with 10 bases between them. Germline values: CDR1 MNHNS, CDR2 SASEGT. The CDR3 loop spans 15 amino acids. The CDR3 protein is CASSEEAEPSYEQYF. The CDR3 bases are TGTGCCAGCAGTGAAGAAGCGGAGCCCTCCTACGAGCAGTACTTC.

The chain is built from TRBV29-1 and TRBJ1-1, with D uncertain. The CDR3 sequence is 13 residues long. The germline V gene has CDR1 SQVTM and CDR2 ANQGSEA. The DNA of the CDR3 is TGCGACTTTCAACGTGATATGTGGACTGAAGCTTTCTTT. The encoded protein is CDFQRDMWTEAFF.

Ten or more counts support this clonotype. The chain combines TRBV4-2 with TRBJ1-4, with D unresolved. Germline CDR1 is LGHNA and CDR2 is YNFKEQ. V lost 4 bases, J lost 0 bases, and 12 bases lay in between. CDR3 length: 16 residues. DNA of the CDR3: TGTGCCAGCAGCCGGAACGGCCCGGCAACTAATGAAAAACTGTTTTTT. It is translated as CASSRNGPATNEKLFF.

On this clonotype itself: An end of the junction differs from the germline gene, which may be a read error. J is TRBJ2-1 and V is TRBV5-1; TRBD1 matches 7 bases. Germline V gene data show CDR1 as SGHRS and CDR2 as YFSETQ. The CDR3 has 15 residues. CDR3 DNA: TGCGCCAGCGGCTTGGAAGGGGGCACCTACAATGAGCAGTTCTTC. It encodes CASGLEGGTYNEQFF.

Points on this clonotype: At one end, the junction sequence differs from germline, possibly due to a read error. This chain connects TRBV11-1 to TRBJ2-5; possible D gene TRBD2, 6 bases. This CDR3 comprises 13 residues. Looked up from germline, CDR1 is SGHAT and CDR2 is FQDESV (reference sequence). This chain's CDR3 is CASCEGPGVTQHF. The CDR3 coding sequence is TGTGCCAGCTGTGAGGGACCGGGAGTGACCCAGCACTTC. The full variable domain, rest sourced from reference TRBV11-1 and TRBJ2-5, is EAEVAQSPRYKITEKSQAVAFWCDPISGHATLYWYRQILGQGPELLVQFQDESVVDDSQLPKDRFSAERLKGVDSTLKIQPAELGDSAMYLCASCEGPGVTQHFGPGTRLLVL.

With respect to this clonotype: The junction and the germline gene differ at one end; a read error may be behind it. The rearrangement links TRBV5-5 to TRBJ2-3; 10 bases line up with TRBD2. Germline values: CDR1 SGHKS, CDR2 YYEKEE (reference sequence). This CDR3 is 16 amino acids long. The CDR3 DNA is TGTGCCAGCAGCTTGGCCTCTAGCGGGAGCACAGATACGCAGTTTTTT. Residues: CASSLASSGSTDTQFF. The full variable domain, rest sourced from reference TRBV5-5 and TRBJ2-3, is DAGVTQSPTHLIKTRGQQVTLRCSPISGHKSVSWYQQVLGQGPQFIFQYYEKEERGRGNFPDRFSARQFPNYSSELNVNALLLGDSALYLCASSLASSGSTDTQFFGPGTRLTVL.

Only one count was recorded for this clonotype. J is TRBJ2-3 and V is TRBV6-6; 8 bases agree with TRBD2. The CDR3 has 16 amino acids. Germline values: CDR1 MNHNY, CDR2 SVGAGI (reference sequence). The trim removed 7 bases at V and 8 bases at J, leaving 17 bases unmatched. The CDR3 region is CASNSKGLAGVGTQYF. CDR3 in DNA: TGTGCCAGCAATTCCAAAGGACTAGCAGGAGTGGGTACGCAGTATTTT.

The chain links TRBV15 to TRBJ2-1, with 11 bases that match TRBD2. The length of the CDR3 is 20 residues. Per germline, CDR1 LNHNV and CDR2 YYDKDF (reference sequence). V gave up 1 base and J gave up 2 bases; unmatched junction bases: 13. CDR3 bases: TGTGCCACCAGCAGAGGCGGGGTCTCTAGCGGGAGGCCCCCCTACAATGAGCAGTTCTTC. Translating it yields CATSRGGVSSGRPPYNEQFF.

About this clonotype itself: Being one base from a much bigger clone, this may be a read error. The rearrangement joins TRBV28 to TRBJ1-1, with D maybe TRBD1 (5 bases). CDR1 and CDR2 (germline): MDHEN, SYDVKM. The CDR3 is 13 amino acids. For the CDR3, the DNA is TGTGCCAGCAGGTCAGGGACGTGGGGTGAACCTTTCTTT. Its translation: CASRSGTWGEPFF.

A note on this clonotype: The germline gene is not matched at one end of the junction; a read error may be the cause. The chain uses TRBV6-1 and TRBJ2-3; D possibly corresponds to TRBD1 (8 bases). The CDR3 extends over 14 amino acids. CDR1 and CDR2 (germline): MNHNS, SASEGT. CDR3 nucleotides: TGTGCCAGCAGACAGGGGGGGGAAACAGATACGCAATATTTT. It is translated as CASRQGGETDTQYF.

The table lists this clonotype with a few counts. The chain is built from TRBV19 and TRBJ2-1, with unresolved D. CDR1 and CDR2 (germline): LNHDA, SQIVND (reference sequence). The ends were cut back, 0 bases at V and 12 bases at J, with 15 bases in the middle. The CDR3 is 14 residues long. CDR3 nucleotide sequence: TGTGCCAGTAGTATAGAGGGATCTGACTCTGGGCAGTTCTTC. Amino acid sequence: CASSIEGSDSGQFF.

This clonotype has just one count. Mismatch with germline at one junction end may stem from a read error. The chain is built from TRBV11-2 and TRBJ2-3; D is possibly TRBD1 (5 bases). The DNA matches TRBJ1-5 better at its end, which makes the J call doubtful. From germline, CDR1 is SGHAT and CDR2 FQNNGV. This CDR3 has 15 residues. This chain's CDR3 is CAISSGLAGSDTQHF. The CDR3 DNA reads as TGTGCCATCAGCTCGGGACTTGCGGGATCAGATACTCAGCATTTT.

The chain recombines TRBV6-2 or TRBV6-3 with TRBJ2-7; 10 bases map to TRBD2. J gave up 0 bases and V 3 bases, and 11 bases lay outside the gene matches. CDR3 length equals 18 residues. Germline V gene sequence: CDR1 MNHEY, CDR2 SVGEGT. The CDR3 protein is CASSYGTSEMGSSYEQYF. The DNA of the CDR3 is TGTGCCAGCAGTTATGGGACTAGCGAGATGGGGAGCTCCTACGAGCAGTACTTC.

A single count supports this clonotype. An end of the junction differs from the germline gene, which may be a read error. The rearrangement links TRBV4-1 to TRBJ1-5; 8 bases agree with TRBD1. Per germline, CDR1 MGHRA and CDR2 YSYEKL. This CDR3 region has 16 residues. The CDR3 sequence: CASSQASGGGNRPQHF. The CDR3 bases are TGCGCCAGCAGCCAAGCGTCAGGGGGCGGCAATCGGCCCCAGCATTTT.

On this clonotype itself: This may be a read error, as it is one base from a much larger clone. The chain combines TRBV7-9 with TRBJ2-3; D remains ambiguous. Germline-derived CDR1 and CDR2 are SEHNR and FQNEAQ (reference sequence). The CDR3 runs to 15 residues. Trimming left V 5 bases short and J 2 bases short, with 14 bases between. The DNA for the CDR3 is TGTGCCAGCAGCCCGACTGGCGGTACCACAGATACGCAGTATTTT. Amino acid sequence: CASSPTGGTTDTQYF.

Notes on this clonotype: The conserved final phenylalanine or tryptophan is absent from the CDR3, which likely points to a read error. The chain is built from TRBV4-2 and TRBJ2-5; D gene ambiguous. Germline CDR1 LGHNA, CDR2 YNFKEQ. The CDR3 consists of 13 residues. The CDR3 loop reads CASSQSGQETQYL. The CDR3, as DNA: TGTGCTAGCAGCCAATCCGGCCAAGAGACCCAGTACCTC.

Concerning this clonotype: A read error may explain this, as a much larger clone is one base away. The chain combines TRBV10-3 with TRBJ2-5; D gene uncertain. Germline CDR1 and CDR2: ENHRY and SYGVKD. CDR3 size: 13 residues. The CDR3 coding sequence is TGTGCCATCAGTGAAACCCCTGAAGAGAGCCAGTACTTC. Protein: CAISETPEESQYF.

Turning to this clonotype: A clone one base away is much larger, so this may be a read error. The chain is built from TRBV11-2 and TRBJ2-5, with 7 bases identical to TRBD2. This CDR3 spans 18 amino acids. Germline values: CDR1 SGHAT, CDR2 FQNNGV. This CDR3 is CASSPSSFQGTGRETQYF. The DNA of the CDR3 is TGTGCCAGCAGCCCTAGCTCATTCCAGGGTACTGGGCGGGAGACCCAGTATTTC. Variable domain in full (rest from reference TRBV11-2 and TRBJ2-5): EAGVAQSPRYKIIEKRQSVAFWCNPISGHATLYWYQQILGQGPKLLIQFQNNGVVDDSQLPKDRFSAERLKGVDSTLKIQPAKLEDSAVYLCASSPSSFQGTGRETQYFGPGTRLLVL.

This clonotype has ten or more counts. The CDR3 reads CASRQTGHETQYF. Here the CDR3 DNA reads TGTGCCAGCAGGCAGACAGGGCATGAGACCCAGTACTTC. The chain links TRBV28 to TRBJ2-5, with 7 bases that match TRBD1. CDR3 length: 13 residues. With 6 bases clipped from V and 5 bases from J, the junction kept 6 bases outside the gene matches. Germline CDR1 MDHEN, CDR2 SYDVKM. Together with reference TRBV28 and TRBJ2-5, the CDR3 gives the full variable domain: DVKVTQSSRYLVKRTGEKVFLECVQDMDHENMFWYRQDPGLGLRLIYFSYDVKMKEKGDIPEGYSVSREKKERFSLILESASTNQTSMYLCASRQTGHETQYFGPGTRLLVL.

In the case of this clonotype: A read error may account for a junction end that differs from germline. The chain recombines TRBV11-3 with TRBJ2-1; 8 bases fit TRBD2. The CDR3 covers 15 residues. Germline CDR1 and CDR2: SGHNT and YENEEA. For the CDR3, the DNA is TGTGCCAGCAACTTAGGAATTAGCGGGGAGCTTGAGCAGTTCTTC. Protein product: CASNLGISGELEQFF. The variable domain in full, completed from reference TRBV11-3 and TRBJ2-1, reads EAGVVQSPRYKIIEKKQPVAFWCNPISGHNTLYWYLQNLGQGPELLIRYENEEAVDDSQLPKDRFSAERLKGVDSTLKIQPAELGDSAVYLCASNLGISGELEQFFGPGTRLTVL.

The chain joins TRBV12-3 or TRBV12-4 to TRBJ2-1; TRBD1 might be the D (5 bases). This CDR3 comprises 15 residues. Trimming took off 3 bases at V and 5 bases at J, with 14 bases between the two ends. The CDR3 reads CASSLALSTDNEQFF. DNA for the CDR3: TGTGCCAGCAGTTTGGCCCTATCGACAGACAATGAGCAGTTCTTC.